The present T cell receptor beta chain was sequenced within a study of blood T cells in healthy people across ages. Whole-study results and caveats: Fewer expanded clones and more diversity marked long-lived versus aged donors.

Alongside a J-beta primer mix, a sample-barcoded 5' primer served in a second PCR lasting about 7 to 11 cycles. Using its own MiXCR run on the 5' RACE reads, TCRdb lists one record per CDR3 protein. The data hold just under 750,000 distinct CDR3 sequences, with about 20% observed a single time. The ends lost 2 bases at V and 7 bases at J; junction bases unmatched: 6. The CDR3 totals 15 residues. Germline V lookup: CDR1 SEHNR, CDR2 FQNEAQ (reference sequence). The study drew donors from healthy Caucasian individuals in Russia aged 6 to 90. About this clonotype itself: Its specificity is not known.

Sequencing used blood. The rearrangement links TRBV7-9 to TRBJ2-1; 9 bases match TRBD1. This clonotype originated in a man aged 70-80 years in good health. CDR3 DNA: TGTGCCAGCAGCTTACCGGGACAGGGTAGGAATGAGCAGTTCTTC. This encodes CASSLPGQGRNEQFF.